A single sample gave rise to the 2 T cell receptor beta chains below, sequenced in a study of control samples from healthy donors and cancer patients. Method: immunoSEQ multiplex PCR; TCRdb's copy keeps in-frame clones and lacks some. The table records 150,000 to 200,000 clones, 90% of them present only once. Sample: blood. The source of these receptors is a woman aged 45-65 years in good health.

The rearrangement links TRBV19 to TRBJ1-1, with D perhaps matching TRBD1 (6 bases). The CDR3 length is 13 residues. Between the trimmed V and J ends, which lost 10 bases and 0 bases, there was a span of 12 bases. Per germline, CDR1 LNHDA and CDR2 SQIVND (reference sequence). The CDR3 is CAIKDSMNTEAFF. The CDR3 bases are TGTGCCATTAAGGACAGCATGAACACTGAAGCTTTCTTT. Based on the CDR3 plus reference TRBV19 and TRBJ1-1, the full variable domain is DGGITQSPKYLFRKEGQNVTLSCEQNLNHDAMYWYRQDPGQGLRLIYYSQIVNDFQKGDIAEGYSVSREKKESFPLTVTSAQKNPTAFYLCAIKDSMNTEAFFGQGTRLTVV.

CDR3 loop: CASSPMLSGDGTQYF. The CDR3 region has the DNA TGTGCCAGCTCACCTATGCTTAGCGGCGACGGGACCCAGTACTTC. The chain joins TRBV18 to TRBJ2-5; possibly TRBD2 for D (6 bases). The V end was cut by 3 bases, the J end by 7 bases, with 18 bases between. Germline assignment: CDR1 KGHSH and CDR2 LQKENI. This CDR3 contains 15 residues.